The T cell receptor beta chain under discussion was sequenced for a study of blood T cell repertoires in COVID-19. Clones were sequenced by immunoSEQ multiplex PCR, and TCRdb holds only the in-frame ones, with some missing. The table records roughly 250,000 clones, 79% of them present only once. The clonotype comes from a woman aged 40 to 50 with active or convalescent COVID-19. The sequencing input was peripheral blood.

As DNA, the CDR3 is TGTGCCAGCAAAGGCGGAGGAGATACGCAGTATTTT. Translated: CASKGGGDTQYF. The chain joins TRBV3-1 (or the pseudogene TRBV3-2) to TRBJ2-3; maybe TRBD2 (5 bases). Trimming removed 7 bases from V and 5 bases from J, with 10 bases in between. Per germline, CDR1 LGHDT and CDR2 YNNKEL (reference sequence). CDR3 length: 12 residues.